This paragraph covers one TCR beta chain sequence. The clone's antigen remains unknown. Base qualities are missing; no much larger clone stands one base away. The data belong to a study of T-cell memory formation after mild COVID-19 listed by TCRdb under 2021. With respect to the entire study: TCR sequence clusters from the two donors were found to be largely donor specific. T-cell clones expanding and contracting after mild COVID-19 in two donors were tracked by longitudinal TCRalpha and TCRbeta repertoire sequencing. The cohort was made up of two young adult volunteers, one female and one male, who were previously healthy.

Ficoll-Paque density gradient centrifugation was used to isolate PBMCs. Here is what the overall study found, with its caveats: Contracting CD4+ clones were found mainly in CM and EM memory subsets, while CD8+ clones were enriched in EMRA. Only a couple of mild cases were covered in the study, and larger cohorts including severe cases with pre-infection samples were considered necessary. From day 15 to 85, contracting clones showed balanced CD4/CD8 phenotypes, whereas a second wave of clones that expanded from day 15 to 37 leaned towards CD4+. Some responding clones were detected in pre-infection memory, suggesting pre-existing cross-reactive memory T cells joined the SARS-CoV-2 response. The second-wave clones that peaked on day 37 were not confirmed to be SARS-CoV-2 specific.

The listed sequencing device is Illumina NovaSeq 6000. Using 5'RACE with constant-segment primers, TCRalpha and TCRbeta cDNA libraries were constructed, with sample barcodes and unique molecular identifiers added in the process. RNA was extracted from every sample with Trizol reagent. Library amplification was performed in two PCR steps, and a second sample barcode and Illumina TruSeq adapters were introduced in the second step. Libraries were sequenced on an Illumina NovaSeq with 2 x 150 bp paired-end reads. As for the original processing: Reads were demultiplexed and collapsed into UMI-guided consensus sequences with migec v1.2.7. Using mixcr v2.1.11, UMI consensuses were aligned to TRA and TRB V and J templates and then assembled into clonotypes. Clonotypes were classified as expanded or contracted when called significant by both edgeR and NoisET, with noise models trained on biological replicates. edgeR calls used a false discovery rate-adjusted p below 0.01 and a log2 fold-change threshold of 1. As an exploratory analysis of dynamics, PCA with hierarchical clustering was applied to max-normalized trajectories of the 1000 most abundant clonotypes. Separately sequenced CD4+ and CD8+ repertoires were used to assign a CD4 or CD8 phenotype to each responding clone. The public reads were quality trimmed at Q25 with fastp and then assembled into clones with MiXCR by TCRdb, keeping productive beta chains. Each entry merges the rows of one CDR3 protein and shows their most common DNA and genes. TCRdb's processing, not the authors', yielded these V and J calls. The sample has approximately 110,000 distinct CDR3 sequences on record, 22% of them singletons. The ten largest clones represent about two fifths of the sample.

Relative to germline, V is missing 5 bases and J is missing 2 bases, with 3 bases of the junction outside any gene match. Including cysteine and phenylalanine, the CDR3 has 16 amino acids. CDR3 DNA is the only sequence kept; it has 48 bases, read in frame from the first base. For CDR1 and CDR2, the germline V gene lists SGHAT and FQNNGV. The sequenced sample consisted of PBMCs or a T cell subset sorted from them (not recorded which). The chain is assembled from TRBV11-2 and TRBJ2-3; the junction holds 14 bases that match TRBD2. The clonotype was recovered from a man aged 18 to 30 who had mild COVID-19 (a few samples of this study predate the infection). The sample titles of this study are shuffled in the database, so cell type and time point are left out; the donor was told from shared clones. The base sequence is TGTGCCAGCAGCCGGACTAGCGGGGGGATCACAGATACGCAGTATTTT. Translated, this gives CASSRTSGGITDTQYF.